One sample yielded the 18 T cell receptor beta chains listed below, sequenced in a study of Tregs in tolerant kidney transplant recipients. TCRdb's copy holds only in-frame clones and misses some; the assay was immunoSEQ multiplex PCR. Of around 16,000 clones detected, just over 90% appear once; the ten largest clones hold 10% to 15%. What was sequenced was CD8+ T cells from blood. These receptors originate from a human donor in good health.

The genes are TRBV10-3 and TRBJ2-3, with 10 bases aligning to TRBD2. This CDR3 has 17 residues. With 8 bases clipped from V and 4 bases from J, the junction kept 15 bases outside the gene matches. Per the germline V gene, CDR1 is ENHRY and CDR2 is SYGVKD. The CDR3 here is CAIGALAVAGGPDTQYF. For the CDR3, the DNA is TGTGCCATCGGGGCTCTGGCGGTAGCGGGGGGCCCAGATACGCAGTATTTT.

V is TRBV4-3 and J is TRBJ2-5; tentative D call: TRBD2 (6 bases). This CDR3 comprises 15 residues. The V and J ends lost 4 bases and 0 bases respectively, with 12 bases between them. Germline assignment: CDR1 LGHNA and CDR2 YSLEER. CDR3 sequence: CASSPSVADQETQYF. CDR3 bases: TGCGCCAGCAGCCCGTCGGTAGCGGACCAAGAGACCCAGTACTTC.

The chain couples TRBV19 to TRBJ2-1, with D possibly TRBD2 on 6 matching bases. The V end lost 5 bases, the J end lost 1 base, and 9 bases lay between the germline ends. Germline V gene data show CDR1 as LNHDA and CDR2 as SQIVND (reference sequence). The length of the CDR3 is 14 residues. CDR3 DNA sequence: TGTGCCAGTAGTCGGGAGCAGTCCTACAATGAGCAGTTCTTC. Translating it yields CASSREQSYNEQFF.

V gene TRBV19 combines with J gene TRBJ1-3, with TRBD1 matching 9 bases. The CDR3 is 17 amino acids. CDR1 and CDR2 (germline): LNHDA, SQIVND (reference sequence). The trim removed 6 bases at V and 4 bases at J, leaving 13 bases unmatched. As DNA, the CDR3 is TGTGCCAGTAGGACCACCGGGACAGGGAGTCTCGGAAACACCATATATTTT. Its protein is CASRTTGTGSLGNTIYF.

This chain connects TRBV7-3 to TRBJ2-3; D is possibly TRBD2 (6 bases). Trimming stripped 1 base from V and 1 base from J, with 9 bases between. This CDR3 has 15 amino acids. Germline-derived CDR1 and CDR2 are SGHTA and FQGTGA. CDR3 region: CASSLISGGTDTQYF. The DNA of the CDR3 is TGTGCCAGCAGCTTAATTTCGGGGGGCACAGATACGCAGTATTTT.

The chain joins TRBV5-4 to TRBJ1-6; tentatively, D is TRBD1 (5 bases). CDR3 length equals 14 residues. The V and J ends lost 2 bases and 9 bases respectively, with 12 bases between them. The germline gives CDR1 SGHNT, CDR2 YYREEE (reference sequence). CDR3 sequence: CASSFGGSSSPLHF. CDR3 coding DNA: TGTGCCAGCAGCTTTGGGGGATCCAGTTCACCCCTCCACTTT.

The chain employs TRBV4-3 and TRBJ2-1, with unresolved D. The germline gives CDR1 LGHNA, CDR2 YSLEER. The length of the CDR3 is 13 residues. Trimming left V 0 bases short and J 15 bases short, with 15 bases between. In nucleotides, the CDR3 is TGCGCCAGCAGCCAAGATATAGGGAACGGTAGGTTCTTC. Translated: CASSQDIGNGRFF.

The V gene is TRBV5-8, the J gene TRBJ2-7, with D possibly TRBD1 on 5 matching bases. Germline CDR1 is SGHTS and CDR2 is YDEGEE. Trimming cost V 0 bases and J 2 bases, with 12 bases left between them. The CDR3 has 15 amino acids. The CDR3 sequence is CASSLGQGATYEQYF. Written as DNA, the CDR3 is TGTGCCAGCAGCTTGGGCCAGGGCGCCACCTACGAGCAGTACTTC.

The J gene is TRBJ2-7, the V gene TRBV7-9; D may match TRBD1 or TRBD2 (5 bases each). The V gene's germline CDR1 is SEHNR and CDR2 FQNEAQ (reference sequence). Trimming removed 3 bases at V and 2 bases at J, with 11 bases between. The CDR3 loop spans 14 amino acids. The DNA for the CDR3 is TGTGCCAGCAGCTTCCCCCCGGGACCCTACGAGCAGTACTTC. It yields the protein CASSFPPGPYEQYF.

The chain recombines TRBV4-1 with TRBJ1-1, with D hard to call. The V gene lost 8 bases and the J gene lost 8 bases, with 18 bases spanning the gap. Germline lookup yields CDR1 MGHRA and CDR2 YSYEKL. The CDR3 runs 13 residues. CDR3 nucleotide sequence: TGCGCCAGCGGGAGTCGGTGGGAATCGGAAGCTTTCTTT. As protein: CASGSRWESEAFF.

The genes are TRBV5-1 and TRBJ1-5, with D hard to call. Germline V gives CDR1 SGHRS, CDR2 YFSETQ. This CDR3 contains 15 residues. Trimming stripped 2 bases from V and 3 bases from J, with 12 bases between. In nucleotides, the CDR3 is TGCGCCAGCAGCTTCCGCCCAGGCCCCAATCAGCCCCAGCATTTT. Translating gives CASSFRPGPNQPQHF.

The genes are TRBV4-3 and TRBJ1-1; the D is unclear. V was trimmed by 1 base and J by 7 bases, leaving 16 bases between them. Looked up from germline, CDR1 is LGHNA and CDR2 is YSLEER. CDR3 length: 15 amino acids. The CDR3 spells CASSQGPLGKSEAFF. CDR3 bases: TGCGCCAGCAGCCAAGGACCCCTTGGGAAGAGTGAAGCTTTCTTT.

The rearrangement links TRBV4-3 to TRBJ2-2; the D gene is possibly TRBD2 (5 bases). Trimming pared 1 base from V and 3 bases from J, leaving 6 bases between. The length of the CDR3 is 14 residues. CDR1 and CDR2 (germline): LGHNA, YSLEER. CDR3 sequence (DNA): TGCGCCAGCAGCCAAGGGAGGCACACCGGGGAGCTGTTTTTT. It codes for CASSQGRHTGELFF.

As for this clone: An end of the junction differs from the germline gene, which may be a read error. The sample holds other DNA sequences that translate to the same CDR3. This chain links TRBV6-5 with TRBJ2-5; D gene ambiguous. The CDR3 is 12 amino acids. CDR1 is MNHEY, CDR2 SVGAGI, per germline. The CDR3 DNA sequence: TGTGCCAGTAGTTATGGTCGAGAGACCCAGTACTTC. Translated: CASSYGRETQYF.

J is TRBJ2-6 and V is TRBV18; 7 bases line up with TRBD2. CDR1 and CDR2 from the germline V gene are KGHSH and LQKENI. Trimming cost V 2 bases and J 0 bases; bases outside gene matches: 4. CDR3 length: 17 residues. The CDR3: CASSPRRGTSGANVLTF. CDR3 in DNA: TGTGCCAGCTCACCAAGGCGGGGGACCTCTGGGGCCAACGTCCTGACTTTC.

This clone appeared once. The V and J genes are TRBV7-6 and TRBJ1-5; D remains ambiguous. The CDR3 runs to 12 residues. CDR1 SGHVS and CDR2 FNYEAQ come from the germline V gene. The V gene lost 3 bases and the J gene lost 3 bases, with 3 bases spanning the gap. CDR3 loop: CASSFLNQPQHF. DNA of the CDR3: TGTGCCAGCAGCTTCCTCAATCAGCCCCAGCATTTT.

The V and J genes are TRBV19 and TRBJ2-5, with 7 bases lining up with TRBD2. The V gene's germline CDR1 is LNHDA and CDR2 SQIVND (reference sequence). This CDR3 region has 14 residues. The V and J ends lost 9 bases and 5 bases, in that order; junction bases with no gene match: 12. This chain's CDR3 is CASSGTGDVETQYF. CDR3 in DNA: TGTGCCAGCAGCGGGACGGGCGATGTGGAGACCCAGTACTTC.

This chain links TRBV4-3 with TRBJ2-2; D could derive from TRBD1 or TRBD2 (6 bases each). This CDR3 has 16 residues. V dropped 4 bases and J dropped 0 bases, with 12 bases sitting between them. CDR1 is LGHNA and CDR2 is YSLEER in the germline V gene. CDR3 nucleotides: TGCGCCAGCAGCCGAAACGGGGGCCCGAACACCGGGGAGCTGTTTTTT. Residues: CASSRNGGPNTGELFF.